This passage covers 12 T cell receptor beta chains from one sample sequenced in a study of technical replicates of blood from a handful of donors. TCRdb's copy holds only in-frame clones and misses some; the assay was immunoSEQ multiplex PCR. The sample lists 50,000 to 70,000 clones; roughly 93% were seen once. What was sequenced was PBMCs. The receptors were sampled from a human donor in good health. Some clones in this sample may be carry-over from other donors' samples.

This chain joins TRBV10-3 and TRBJ2-2; the D is unclear. Germline V lookup: CDR1 ENHRY, CDR2 SYGVKD. Trimming removed 6 bases at V and 5 bases at J, with 7 bases between. The CDR3 is 12 residues long. CDR3 protein: CAISIGTGELFF. The CDR3 nucleotides are TGTGCCATCAGCATCGGGACCGGGGAGCTGTTTTTT.

In its sample, this clone was seen once. The rearrangement links TRBV4-3 to TRBJ1-2; D may be TRBD1 (5 bases). The CDR3 contains 14 residues. With 0 bases removed from V and 7 bases from J, the gap between germline ends came to 12 bases. CDR1 is LGHNA and CDR2 is YSLEER in the germline V gene. The CDR3 sequence is CASSQDAGLGGYTF. In DNA, the CDR3 is TGCGCCAGCAGCCAAGATGCAGGGCTAGGTGGCTACACCTTC.

This clone appeared a single time. The genes are TRBV7-8 and TRBJ2-1; 7 positions agree with TRBD1. With 5 bases clipped from V and 3 bases from J, the junction kept 7 bases outside the gene matches. This CDR3 contains 15 residues. Per the germline V gene, CDR1 is SGHVS and CDR2 is FQNEAQ. The CDR3 sequence is CASSNQQGFYNEQFF. The CDR3 coding sequence is TGTGCCAGCAGCAATCAACAGGGGTTCTACAATGAGCAGTTCTTC.

The chain is built from TRBV7-3 and TRBJ1-1; maybe TRBD1 (6 bases). The V and J ends lost 5 bases and 1 base respectively, with 8 bases between them. CDR1 and CDR2 (germline): SGHTA, FQGTGA. This CDR3 contains 13 residues. This CDR3 reads CASSAQGNTEAFF. The CDR3 DNA reads as TGTGCCAGCAGCGCACAGGGGAACACTGAAGCTTTCTTT.

J is TRBJ2-2 and V is TRBV4-1, with TRBD2 matching over 9 bases. CDR3 size: 18 residues. Germline values: CDR1 MGHRA, CDR2 YSYEKL. Losses at the gene ends were 4 bases for V and 3 bases for J; bases not matched to a gene: 12. The CDR3 bases are TGCGCCAGCAGCCGAGCCCCCGTTGCGGGAGGGTACACCGGGGAGCTGTTTTTT. As protein: CASSRAPVAGGYTGELFF.

CDR3 protein: CAWTPPGQQETQYF. The CDR3 DNA reads TGTGCCTGGACCCCCCCGGGACAGCAAGAGACCCAGTACTTC. The chain joins TRBV30 to TRBJ2-5; the match to TRBD1 covers 7 bases. Germline V gene lookup returns CDR1 GTSNPN and CDR2 SVGIG (reference sequence). The CDR3 contains 14 residues. V gave up 4 bases and J gave up 2 bases; unmatched junction bases: 7. The variable domain in full, with the rest retrieved from reference TRBV30 and TRBJ2-5, is SQTIHQWPATLVQPVGSPLSLECTVEGTSNPNLYWYRQAAGRGLQLLFYSVGIGQISSEVPQNLSASRPQDRQFILSSKKLLLSDSGFYLCAWTPPGQQETQYFGPGTRLLVL.

This clone was detected once. This rearrangement joins TRBV7-8 to TRBJ1-1; no clear D gene. The germline V gene encodes CDR1 SGHVS and CDR2 FQNEAQ. The CDR3 is 16 amino acids. The V end was cut by 1 base, the J end by 1 base, with 13 bases between. The CDR3 here is CASSLGSRNQNTEAFF. CDR3 sequence (DNA): TGTGCCAGCAGCTTAGGAAGCAGGAATCAGAACACTGAAGCTTTCTTT.

The rearrangement joins TRBV19 to TRBJ1-5; D may be TRBD1 (6 bases). The ends were cut back, 5 bases at V and 6 bases at J, with 14 bases in the middle. In germline, CDR1 is LNHDA, CDR2 SQIVND (reference sequence). This CDR3 comprises 14 residues. DNA of the CDR3: TGTGCCAGTAGTCCTCAACAGGGATCTCAGCCCCAGCATTTT. This codes for CASSPQQGSQPQHF.

The CDR3, as DNA: TGTGCCAGCAGCCAGGGGGGCTTCAACTGGAATGAGCAGTTCTTC. Its translation: CASSQGGFNWNEQFF. The chain links TRBV7-9 to TRBJ2-1; a weak D match, TRBD1 (7 bases). Per germline, CDR1 SEHNR and CDR2 FQNEAQ (reference sequence). The CDR3 totals 15 residues. V lost 5 bases and J lost 7, with 18 bases in between.

This clone appeared once. The genes are TRBV7-2 and TRBJ1-2; TRBD1 might be the D (5 bases). Germline V gives CDR1 SGHTA, CDR2 FQGNSA. V lost 2 bases and J lost 4, with 11 bases in between. CDR3 length equals 14 residues. Here the CDR3 DNA reads TGTGCCAGCAGCTTATGGGGCCAGGGCTATGGCTACACCTTC. Its protein product is CASSLWGQGYGYTF. Filled out from reference TRBV7-2 and TRBJ1-2, the complete variable domain reads GAGVSQSPSNKVTEKGKDVELRCDPISGHTALYWYRQSLGQGLEFLIYFQGNSAPDKSGLPSDRFSAERTGGSVSTLTIQRTQQEDSAVYLCASSLWGQGYGYTFGSGTRLTVV.

The chain carries TRBV9 and TRBJ2-3; 10 positions match TRBD2. With 4 bases clipped from V and 0 bases from J, the junction kept 5 bases outside the gene matches. Per germline, CDR1 SGDLS and CDR2 YYNGEE. The CDR3 has 16 amino acids. DNA for the CDR3: TGTGCCAGCAGCTCCTGGACTAGCGGTAGCACAGATACGCAGTATTTT. Its translation: CASSSWTSGSTDTQYF.

The rearrangement links TRBV5-5 to TRBJ1-2; possibly TRBD1 for D (5 bases). Germline V CDR1 and CDR2: SGHKS, YYEKEE (reference sequence). V was cut by 4 bases and J by 3 bases, with 19 bases left in between. The CDR3 loop spans 16 amino acids. CDR3 protein: CASSLGEGTYDYGYTF. CDR3 DNA sequence: TGTGCCAGCAGCCTAGGGGAGGGGACGTACGACTATGGCTACACCTTC.